This TCR beta chain comes out of a study of blood T cell repertoires in COVID-19. Study in general: Whether acute or convalescent, the COVID-19 samples came from the United States, Italy and Spain. From T cells, B-cell-depleted T cells, or PBMCs came the material, which was cDNA or gDNA.

Original processing notes: Counts of nucleated cells, estimated from reference gene primer amplification, were obtained. This table comes from immunoSEQ multiplex PCR, and its TCRdb copy is limited to in-frame clones, with some not included. Clonal size and the V and J genes are those of that table, whereas D and trimming came from the DNA. The sample holds 150,000 or so clones, less than 95% seen once. Per germline, CDR1 MGHDK and CDR2 SYGVNS. V was shortened by 7 bases and J by 1 base, with 10 bases between the two germline ends. The CDR3 extends over 13 amino acids. The sequence derives from a man between 45 and 60 years old with acute or convalescent COVID-19. The specimen sequenced was peripheral blood. The V and J genes are TRBV25-1 and TRBJ1-2; possible D gene TRBD1, 5 bases. The CDR3: CASIGGNNYGYTF. The CDR3 DNA is TGTGCCAGCATCGGGGGAAATAACTATGGCTACACCTTC.